Below are 9 T cell receptor beta chains sequenced from a single sample in a study of immune cell composition in non-small cell lung cancer. The normal lung sample lay at least 3 cm, and maximally far, from the tumour. Method: immunoSEQ multiplex PCR; TCRdb's copy keeps in-frame clones and lacks some. The data contain 4,000 to 5,000 clones, over 60% of them singletons. Source material: non-adjacent lung tissue. These receptors were taken from a human donor with non-small cell lung cancer.

The genes are TRBV18 and TRBJ2-5, with a tentative D call TRBD2 (5 bases). From germline, CDR1 is KGHSH and CDR2 LQKENI. The V end was cut by 8 bases, the J end by 3 bases, with 13 bases between. CDR3 length equals 13 residues. CDR3: CASKSGREETQYF. CDR3 coding DNA: TGTGCCAGCAAGAGCGGACGGGAAGAGACCCAGTACTTC.

The rearrangement uses TRBV27 and TRBJ2-4, with 9 bases lining up with TRBD1. The V and J ends lost 5 bases and 6 bases, in that order; junction bases with no gene match: 20. Germline-derived CDR1 and CDR2 are MNHEY and SMNVEV (reference sequence). The CDR3 is 19 amino acids. Here the CDR3 reads CASSLLVPGQGIYGNIQYF. CDR3 nucleotides: TGTGCCAGCAGTCTCTTAGTCCCGGGACAGGGAATCTACGGAAACATTCAGTACTTC.

This clone was seen more than once but under ten times. V is TRBV4-1 and J is TRBJ2-7; possible D gene TRBD1, 6 bases. V was pared by 0 bases and J by 0 bases, with 18 bases between. Germline V gene sequence: CDR1 MGHRA, CDR2 YSYEKL. The CDR3 totals 18 residues. Written as DNA, the CDR3 is TGCGCCAGCAGCCAAGATTTGGTAAGGGGGTCCCCCTCCTACGAGCAGTACTTC. Translated, it gives CASSQDLVRGSPSYEQYF.

The chain links TRBV30 to TRBJ1-6; D remains ambiguous. Trimming took 2 bases from V and 5 from J, leaving 7 bases between them. This CDR3 contains 13 residues. Germline CDR1 and CDR2: GTSNPN and SVGIG (reference sequence). This chain's CDR3 is CAWSRVNNSPLHF. CDR3 in DNA: TGTGCCTGGAGTAGAGTTAATAATTCACCCCTCCACTTT.

The rearrangement uses TRBV4-2 and TRBJ1-2, with a tentative D call TRBD1 (6 bases). The germline V gene has CDR1 LGHNA and CDR2 YNFKEQ. The CDR3 extends over 19 amino acids. Between the trimmed V and J ends, which lost 0 bases and 2 bases, there was a span of 22 bases. CDR3 sequence: CASSQDYKGWDTKNYGYTF. The CDR3 nucleotides read TGTGCCAGCAGCCAAGATTACAAAGGTTGGGACACAAAAAACTATGGCTACACCTTC.

This clone is a singleton in its sample. The V call is TRBV4-2, the J call TRBJ1-1; TRBD1 might be the D (6 bases). Trimming left V 4 bases short and J 4 bases short, with 25 bases between. Germline V gene data show CDR1 as LGHNA and CDR2 as YNFKEQ. The CDR3 has 18 residues. CDR3 coding DNA: TGTGCCAGCAGCCTGAGTGGAGGAACAGGGACAAAGAGCACTGAAGCTTTCTTT. It specifies CASSLSGGTGTKSTEAFF.

This clone was recorded once. This rearrangement joins TRBV5-6 to TRBJ2-7; maybe TRBD1 (6 bases). The CDR3 has 17 amino acids. Trimming removed 1 base from V and 1 base from J, with 18 bases in between. Germline CDR1 reads SGHDT; CDR2 reads YYEEEE. The CDR3 DNA sequence: TGTGCCAGCAGCTTGTTCCTTTGGACAGTTGGATCCTACGAGCAGTACTTC. Translating gives CASSLFLWTVGSYEQYF.

DNA of the CDR3: TGTGCCAGCAGGCAGGGGGGCGGTGCTGGAAACACCATATATTTT. It codes for CASRQGGGAGNTIYF. The rearrangement joins TRBV6-5 to TRBJ1-3; 7 bases map to TRBD1. In germline, CDR1 is MNHEY, CDR2 SVGAGI. J was trimmed by 2 bases and V by 6 bases; bases with no gene match: 7. This CDR3 region has 15 residues.

The chain joins TRBV30 to TRBJ1-5; D is unclear. The CDR3 consists of 14 residues. Germline V lookup: CDR1 GTSNPN, CDR2 SVGIG (reference sequence). V was shortened by 3 bases and J by 3 bases, with 12 bases between the two germline ends. This CDR3 reads CAWSHGVPNQPQHF. For the CDR3, the DNA is TGTGCCTGGAGCCACGGGGTCCCCAATCAGCCCCAGCATTTT.